This entry is about one T cell receptor (beta chain). The data were obtained in a study of OX40 agonist ivuxolimab in advanced cancers. Across the study: Ivuxolimab, an antibody that agonizes OX40 (CD134), was administered to the patients. Dose-escalation patients had hepatocellular carcinoma, melanoma, renal cell or head and neck cancer.

TCRdb's copy holds only in-frame clones and misses some; the assay was immunoSEQ multiplex PCR. This table has 150,000 to 180,000 clones, 94% appearing once. Germline V gene lookup returns CDR1 SEHNR and CDR2 FQNEAQ (reference sequence). CDR3 size: 14 residues. V gave up 5 bases and J gave up 4 bases; unmatched junction bases: 6. This chain uses TRBV7-9 with TRBJ1-1; 8 bases line up with TRBD1. This receptor was identified in an adult with an advanced solid tumor such as melanoma, head and neck, liver or kidney cancer. This specimen was CD4+ or CD8+ T cells sorted from blood, taken in a trial of the OX40 agonist ivuxolimab. CDR3 residues: CASSPDRDGTEAFF. The DNA for the CDR3 is TGTGCCAGCAGCCCGGACAGGGATGGCACTGAAGCTTTCTTT.